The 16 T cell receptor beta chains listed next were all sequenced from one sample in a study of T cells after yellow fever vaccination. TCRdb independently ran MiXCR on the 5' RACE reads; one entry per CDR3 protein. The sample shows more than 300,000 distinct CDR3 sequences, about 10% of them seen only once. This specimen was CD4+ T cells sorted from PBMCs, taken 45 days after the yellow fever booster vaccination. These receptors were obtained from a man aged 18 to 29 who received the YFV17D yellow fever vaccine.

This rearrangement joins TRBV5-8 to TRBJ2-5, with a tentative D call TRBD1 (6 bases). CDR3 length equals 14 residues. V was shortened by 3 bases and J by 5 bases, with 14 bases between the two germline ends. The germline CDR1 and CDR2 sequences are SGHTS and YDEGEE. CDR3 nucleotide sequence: TGTGCCAGCAGCTCCCCTGGGGGCCTGGAGACCCAGTACTTC. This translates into CASSSPGGLETQYF.

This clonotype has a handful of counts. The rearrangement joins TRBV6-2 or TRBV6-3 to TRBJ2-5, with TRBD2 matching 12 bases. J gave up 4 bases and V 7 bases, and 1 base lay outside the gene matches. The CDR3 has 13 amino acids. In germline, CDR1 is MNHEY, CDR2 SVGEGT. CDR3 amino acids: CASTTSGGETQYF. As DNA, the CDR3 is TGTGCCAGCACGACTAGCGGGGGAGAGACCCAGTACTTC.

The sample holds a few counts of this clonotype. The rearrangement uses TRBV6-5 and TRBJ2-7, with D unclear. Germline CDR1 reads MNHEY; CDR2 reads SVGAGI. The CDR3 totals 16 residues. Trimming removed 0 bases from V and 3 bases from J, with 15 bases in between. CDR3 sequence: CASSYSWSPLGYEQYF. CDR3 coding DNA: TGTGCCAGCAGTTACTCTTGGTCTCCCCTCGGCTACGAGCAGTACTTC.

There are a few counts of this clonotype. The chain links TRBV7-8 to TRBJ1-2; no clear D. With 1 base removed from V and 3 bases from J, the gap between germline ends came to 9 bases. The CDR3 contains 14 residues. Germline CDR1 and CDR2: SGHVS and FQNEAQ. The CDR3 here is CASSLDSYYYGYTF. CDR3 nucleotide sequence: TGTGCCAGCAGCTTAGACAGCTATTACTATGGCTACACCTTC.

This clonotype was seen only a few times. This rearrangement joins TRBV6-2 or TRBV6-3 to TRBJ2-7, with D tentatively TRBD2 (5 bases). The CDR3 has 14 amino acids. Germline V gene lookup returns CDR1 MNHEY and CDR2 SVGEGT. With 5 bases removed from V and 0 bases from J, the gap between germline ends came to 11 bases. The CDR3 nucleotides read TGTGCCAGCAGTCGACGGGAAGGCTCCTACGAGCAGTACTTC. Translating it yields CASSRREGSYEQYF.

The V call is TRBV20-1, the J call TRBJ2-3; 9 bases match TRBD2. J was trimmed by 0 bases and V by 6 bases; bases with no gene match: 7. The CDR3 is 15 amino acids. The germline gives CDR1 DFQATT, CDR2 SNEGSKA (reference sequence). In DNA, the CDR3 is TGCAGTGCGCCCACGGCGGGGGGGAGCACAGATACGCAGTATTTT. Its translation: CSAPTAGGSTDTQYF.

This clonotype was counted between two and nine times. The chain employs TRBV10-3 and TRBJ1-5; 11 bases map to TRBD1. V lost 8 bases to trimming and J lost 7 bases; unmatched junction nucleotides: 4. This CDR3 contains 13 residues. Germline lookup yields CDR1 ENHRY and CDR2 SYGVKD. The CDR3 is CAIGGQGEQPQHF. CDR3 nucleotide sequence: TGTGCCATCGGGGGACAGGGGGAACAGCCCCAGCATTTT.

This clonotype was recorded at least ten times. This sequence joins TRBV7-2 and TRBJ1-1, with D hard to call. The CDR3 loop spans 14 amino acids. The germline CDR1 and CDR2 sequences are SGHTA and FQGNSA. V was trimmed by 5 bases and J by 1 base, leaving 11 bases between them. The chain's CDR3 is CASSPRARNTEAFF. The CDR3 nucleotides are TGTGCCAGCAGCCCTAGAGCGAGGAACACTGAAGCTTTCTTT.

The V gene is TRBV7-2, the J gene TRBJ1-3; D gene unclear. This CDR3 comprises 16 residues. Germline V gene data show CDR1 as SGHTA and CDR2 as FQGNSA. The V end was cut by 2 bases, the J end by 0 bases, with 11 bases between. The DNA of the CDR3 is TGTGCCAGCAGCTTAAGATCCGCATCCTCTGGAAACACCATATATTTT. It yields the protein CASSLRSASSGNTIYF.

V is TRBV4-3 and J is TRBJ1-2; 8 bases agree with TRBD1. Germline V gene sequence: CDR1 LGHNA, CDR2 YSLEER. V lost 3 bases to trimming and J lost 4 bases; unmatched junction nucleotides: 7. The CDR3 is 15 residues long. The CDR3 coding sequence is TGCGCCAGCAGCCATCACGGACAGGGAGGCTATGGCTACACCTTC. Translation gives CASSHHGQGGYGYTF.

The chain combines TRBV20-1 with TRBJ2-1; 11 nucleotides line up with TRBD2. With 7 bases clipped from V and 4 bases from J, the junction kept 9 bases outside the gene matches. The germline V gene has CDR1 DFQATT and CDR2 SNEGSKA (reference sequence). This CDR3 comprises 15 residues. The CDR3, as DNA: TGCAGTGGCCGACCGCTAGCGGGGGGATACAATGAGCAGTTCTTC. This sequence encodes CSGRPLAGGYNEQFF.

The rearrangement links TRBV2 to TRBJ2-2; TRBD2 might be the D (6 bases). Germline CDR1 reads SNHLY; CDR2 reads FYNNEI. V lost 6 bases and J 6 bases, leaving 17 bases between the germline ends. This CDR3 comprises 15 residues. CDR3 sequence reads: CASSPMSAGPGELFF. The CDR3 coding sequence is TGTGCCAGCAGCCCTATGAGCGCGGGGCCCGGGGAGCTGTTTTTT.

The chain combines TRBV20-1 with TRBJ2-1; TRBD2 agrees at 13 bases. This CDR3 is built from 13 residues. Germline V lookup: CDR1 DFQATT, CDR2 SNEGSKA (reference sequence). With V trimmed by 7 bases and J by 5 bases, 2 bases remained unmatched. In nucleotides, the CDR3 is TGCAGTGGACTAGCGGGGGGTCACAATGAGCAGTTCTTC. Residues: CSGLAGGHNEQFF.

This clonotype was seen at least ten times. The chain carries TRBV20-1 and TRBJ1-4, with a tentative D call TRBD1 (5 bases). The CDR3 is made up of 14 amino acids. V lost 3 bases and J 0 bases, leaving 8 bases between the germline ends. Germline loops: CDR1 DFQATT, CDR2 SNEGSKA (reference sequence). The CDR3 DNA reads TGCAGTGCTAGGTTGGGGGCAACTAATGAAAAACTGTTTTTT. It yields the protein CSARLGATNEKLFF.

CDR3 loop: CASSVGQGRGEQFF. The CDR3 DNA follows: TGTGCCAGCAGCGTCGGACAGGGGCGAGGTGAGCAGTTCTTC. The gene calls are TRBV7-2 and TRBJ2-1, with 9 nucleotides matching TRBD1. This CDR3 has 14 residues. V lost 5 bases and J lost 9; bases outside the gene matches: 8. The germline V gene has CDR1 SGHTA and CDR2 FQGNSA. Combining the CDR3 with reference TRBV7-2 and TRBJ2-1 gives the whole variable domain GAGVSQSPSNKVTEKGKDVELRCDPISGHTALYWYRQSLGQGLEFLIYFQGNSAPDKSGLPSDRFSAERTGGSVSTLTIQRTQQEDSAVYLCASSVGQGRGEQFFGPGTRLTVL.

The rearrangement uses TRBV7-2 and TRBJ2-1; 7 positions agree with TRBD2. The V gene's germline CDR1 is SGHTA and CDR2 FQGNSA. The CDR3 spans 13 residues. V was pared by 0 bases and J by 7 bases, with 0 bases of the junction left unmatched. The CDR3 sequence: CASSLARENEQFF. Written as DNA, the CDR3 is TGTGCCAGCAGCTTAGCGCGGGAGAATGAGCAGTTCTTC.